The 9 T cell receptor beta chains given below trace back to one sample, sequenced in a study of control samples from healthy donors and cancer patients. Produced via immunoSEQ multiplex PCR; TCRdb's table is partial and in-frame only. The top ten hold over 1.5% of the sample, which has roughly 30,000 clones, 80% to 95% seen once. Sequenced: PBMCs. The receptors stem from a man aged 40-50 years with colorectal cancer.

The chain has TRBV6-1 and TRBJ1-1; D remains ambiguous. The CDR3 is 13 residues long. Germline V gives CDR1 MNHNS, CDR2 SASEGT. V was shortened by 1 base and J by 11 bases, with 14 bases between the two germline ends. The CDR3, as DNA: TGTGCCAGCAGTGAAGTTTTTCGGCAACGGGCTTTCTTT. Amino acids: CASSEVFRQRAFF.

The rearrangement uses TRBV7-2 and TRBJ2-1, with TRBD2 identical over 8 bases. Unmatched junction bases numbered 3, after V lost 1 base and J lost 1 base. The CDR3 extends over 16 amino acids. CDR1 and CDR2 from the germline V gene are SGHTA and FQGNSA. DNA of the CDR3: TGTGCCAGCAGCTTAGGATCGGGGGGGTCCTACAATGAGCAGTTCTTC. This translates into CASSLGSGGSYNEQFF.

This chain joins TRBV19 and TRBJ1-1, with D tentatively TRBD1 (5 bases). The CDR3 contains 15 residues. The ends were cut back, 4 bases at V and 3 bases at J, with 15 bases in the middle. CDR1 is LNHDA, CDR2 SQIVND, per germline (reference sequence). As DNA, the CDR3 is TGTGCCAGTAGTACGGCCGGGGGAATTTACACTGAAGCTTTCTTT. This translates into CASSTAGGIYTEAFF.

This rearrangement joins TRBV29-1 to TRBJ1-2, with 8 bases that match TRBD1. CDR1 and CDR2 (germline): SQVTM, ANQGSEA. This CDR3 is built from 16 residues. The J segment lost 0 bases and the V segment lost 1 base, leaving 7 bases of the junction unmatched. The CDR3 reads CSVEGIQGEANYGYTF. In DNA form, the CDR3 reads TGCAGCGTTGAAGGGATACAGGGGGAAGCTAACTATGGCTACACCTTC. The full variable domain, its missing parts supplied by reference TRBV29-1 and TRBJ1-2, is SAVISQKPSRDICQRGTSLTIQCQVDSQVTMMFWYRQQPGQSLTLIATANQGSEATYESGFVIDKFPISRPNLTFSTLTVSNMSPEDSSIYLCSVEGIQGEANYGYTFGSGTRLTVV.

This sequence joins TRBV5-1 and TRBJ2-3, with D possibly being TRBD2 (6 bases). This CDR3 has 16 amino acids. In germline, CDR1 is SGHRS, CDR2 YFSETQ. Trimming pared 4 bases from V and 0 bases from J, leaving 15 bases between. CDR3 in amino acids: CASSTGSGPSTDTQYF. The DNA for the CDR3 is TGCGCCAGCAGCACCGGAAGCGGGCCCAGCACAGATACGCAGTATTTT.

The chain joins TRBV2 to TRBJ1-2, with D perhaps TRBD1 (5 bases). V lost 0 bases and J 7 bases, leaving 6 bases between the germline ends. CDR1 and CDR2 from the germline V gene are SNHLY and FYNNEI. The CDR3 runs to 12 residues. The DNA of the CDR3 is TGTGCCAGCAGTGAAGCGGGGGGTGGCTACACCTTC. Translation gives CASSEAGGGYTF. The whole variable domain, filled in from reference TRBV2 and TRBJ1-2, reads EPEVTQTPSHQVTQMGQEVILRCVPISNHLYFYWYRQILGQKVEFLVSFYNNEISEKSEIFDDQFSVERPDGSNFTLKIRSTKLEDSAMYFCASSEAGGGYTFGSGTRLTVV.

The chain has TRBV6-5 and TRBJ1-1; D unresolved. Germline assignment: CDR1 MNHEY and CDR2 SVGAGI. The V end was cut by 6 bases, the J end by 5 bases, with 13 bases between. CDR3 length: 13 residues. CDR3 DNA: TGTGCCAGCAGCTACGGGAGGAGTACTGAAGCTTTCTTT. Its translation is CASSYGRSTEAFF.

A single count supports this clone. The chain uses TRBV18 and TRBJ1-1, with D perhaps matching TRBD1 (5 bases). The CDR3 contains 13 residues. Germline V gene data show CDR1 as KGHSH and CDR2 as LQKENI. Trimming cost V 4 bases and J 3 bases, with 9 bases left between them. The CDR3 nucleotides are TGTGCCAGCTCACAGGGGAAGGACACTGAAGCTTTCTTT. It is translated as CASSQGKDTEAFF. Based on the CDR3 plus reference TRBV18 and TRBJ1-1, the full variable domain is NAGVMQNPRHLVRRRGQEARLRCSPMKGHSHVYWYRQLPEEGLKFMVYLQKENIIDESGMPKERFSAEFPKEGPSILRIQQVVRGDSAAYFCASSQGKDTEAFFGQGTRLTVV.

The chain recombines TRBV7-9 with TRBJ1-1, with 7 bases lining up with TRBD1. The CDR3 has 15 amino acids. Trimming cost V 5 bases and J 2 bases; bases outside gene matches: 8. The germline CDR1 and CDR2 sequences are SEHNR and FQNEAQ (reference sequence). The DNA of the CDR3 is TGTGCCAGCAGCCCTTTGGGGACAGCCAACACTGAAGCTTTCTTT. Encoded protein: CASSPLGTANTEAFF.